Given below is one T cell receptor (beta chain) in context. Its cognate antigen is unknown. The table came from immunoSEQ multiplex PCR; TCRdb's copy has only in-frame clones and leaves some out. The data show tens of thousands of clones, 84% seen once. The sample belongs to a study of cytomegalovirus exposure and HLA in healthy donors. Study observations and caveats: Whilst most TCR sequences proved rare, a subset of public TCRs occurred across many donors. Reported results showed that the classifier diagnosed cytomegalovirus status with high specificity and sensitivity. Three CMV-associated chains proved CMV antigen-specific in vitro.

Germline trimming cut 0 bases from V and 10 bases from J; bases unmatched to any gene: 3. This CDR3 has 14 amino acids. Germline lookup yields CDR1 SGHRS and CDR2 YFSETQ. The sample consisted of PBMCs. The V call is TRBV5-1, the J call TRBJ1-6; 8 bases align to TRBD1. The origin of this receptor is a woman younger than 30 in good health and CMV-seropositive. The CDR3 bases are TGCGCCAGCAGCTTGGATCGACAGGGGTCACCCCTCCACTTT. It encodes CASSLDRQGSPLHF.